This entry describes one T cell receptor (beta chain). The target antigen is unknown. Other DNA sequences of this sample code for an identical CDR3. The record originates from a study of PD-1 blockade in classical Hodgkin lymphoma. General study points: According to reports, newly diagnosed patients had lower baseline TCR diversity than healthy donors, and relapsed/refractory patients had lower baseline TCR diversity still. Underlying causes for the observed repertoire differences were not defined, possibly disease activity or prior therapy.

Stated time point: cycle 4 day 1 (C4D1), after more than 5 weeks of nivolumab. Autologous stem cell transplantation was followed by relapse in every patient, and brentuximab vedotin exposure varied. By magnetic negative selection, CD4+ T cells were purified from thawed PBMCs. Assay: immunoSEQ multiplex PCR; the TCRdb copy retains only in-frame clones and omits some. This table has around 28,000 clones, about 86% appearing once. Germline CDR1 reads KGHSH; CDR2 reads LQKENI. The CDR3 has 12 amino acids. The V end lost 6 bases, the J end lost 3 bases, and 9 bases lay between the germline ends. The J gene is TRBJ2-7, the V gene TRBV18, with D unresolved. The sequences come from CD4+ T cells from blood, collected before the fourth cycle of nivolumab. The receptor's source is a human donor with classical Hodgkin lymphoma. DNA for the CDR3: TGTGCCAGCTCCCCGGAGAGCTACGAGCAGTACTTC. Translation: CASSPESYEQYF.